The clone carrying this T cell receptor beta chain was detected once. Original methodology: Amplifying reference gene primers gave estimates of nucleated cell counts. Data came from immunoSEQ multiplex PCR; TCRdb stores just in-frame clones and leaves some out. The DNA gave D and trimming, while V, J and clone size come from that table. In the table there are about 120,000 clones, more than 85% of which are singletons. This specimen belongs to a study of blood T cell repertoires in COVID-19. Study at large: The samples span acute and convalescent COVID-19 from the United States, Italy and Spain. PBMCs, B-cell-depleted T cells, or T cells were the source of the cDNA or gDNA that made up the material.

Trimming at V came to 7 bases and at J to 0 bases, leaving 10 bases not matched to a gene. Germline assignment: CDR1 LGHNT and CDR2 FRNRAP. This CDR3 has 16 amino acids. This receptor was obtained from a human donor with acute or convalescent COVID-19. The donor label of this sample is uncertain. Material for sequencing was peripheral blood. V usage is TRBV12-5 and J usage is TRBJ1-2; 8 bases are a match to TRBD1. This chain's CDR3 is CASVTDRGAPNYGYTF. In nucleotides, the CDR3 is TGTGCTAGTGTCACTGACAGGGGCGCGCCTAACTATGGCTACACCTTC.